What follows are 8 T cell receptor beta chains derived from one specimen sequenced in a study of shared clonotypes between healthy human individuals. Assay used: immunoSEQ multiplex PCR; TCRdb lists only in-frame clones, some missing. The sample records hundreds of thousands of clones, about 95% being singletons. The source material was naive CD4+ T cells sorted from blood. Indicated subset: CD45RA+ positively selected. The origin of the receptors is a woman in her thirties in good health.

This clone was seen once. The chain employs TRBV28 and TRBJ2-5, with D possibly matching TRBD2 (6 bases). Germline assignment: CDR1 MDHEN and CDR2 SYDVKM. Between the trimmed V and J ends, which lost 8 bases and 2 bases, there was a span of 15 bases. This CDR3 is built from 14 residues. This CDR3 reads CASRRGGNQETQYF. CDR3 nucleotide sequence: TGTGCCAGCCGACGAGGCGGGAATCAAGAGACCCAGTACTTC.

The chain joins TRBV29-1 to TRBJ1-6; no definite D call. Trimming pared 6 bases from V and 12 bases from J, leaving 18 bases between. CDR3 length equals 13 residues. Germline assignment: CDR1 SQVTM and CDR2 ANQGSEA. CDR3: CSVDPDGVGPLHF. DNA of the CDR3: TGCAGCGTCGACCCCGACGGGGTCGGACCCCTCCACTTT. Based on the CDR3 plus reference TRBV29-1 and TRBJ1-6, the full variable domain is SAVISQKPSRDICQRGTSLTIQCQVDSQVTMMFWYRQQPGQSLTLIATANQGSEATYESGFVIDKFPISRPNLTFSTLTVSNMSPEDSSIYLCSVDPDGVGPLHFGNGTRLTVT.

This chain uses TRBV28 with TRBJ1-3; 8 nucleotides match TRBD1. This CDR3 has 13 residues. The ends lost 5 bases at V and 8 bases at J; junction bases unmatched: 5. The germline gives CDR1 MDHEN, CDR2 SYDVKM. DNA for the CDR3: TGTGCCAGCAGTCCCCAGGGGGCCCACACCATATATTTT. Translated, it gives CASSPQGAHTIYF.

This clone was observed once. This chain uses TRBV18 with TRBJ2-6; weak D call: TRBD1 (5 bases). V lost 5 bases, J lost 0 bases, and 23 bases lay in between. The CDR3 has 20 residues. Germline V CDR1 and CDR2: KGHSH, LQKENI. CDR3 protein: CASSSLPLEQVYSGANVLTF. The CDR3 nucleotides are TGTGCCAGCTCAAGCCTCCCCCTCGAACAGGTCTACTCTGGGGCCAACGTCCTGACTTTC.

This chain joins TRBV11-2 and TRBJ2-5; a weak D match, TRBD2 (5 bases). Germline V gene lookup returns CDR1 SGHAT and CDR2 FQNNGV. The CDR3 runs 14 residues. V lost 4 bases and J 5 bases, leaving 14 bases between the germline ends. CDR3: CASSSSGWEETQYF. CDR3 sequence (DNA): TGTGCCAGCAGCTCCTCGGGGTGGGAGGAGACCCAGTACTTC. The entire variable domain, with the rest obtained from reference TRBV11-2 and TRBJ2-5, is as follows: EAGVAQSPRYKIIEKRQSVAFWCNPISGHATLYWYQQILGQGPKLLIQFQNNGVVDDSQLPKDRFSAERLKGVDSTLKIQPAKLEDSAVYLCASSSSGWEETQYFGPGTRLLVL.

V usage is TRBV5-6 and J usage is TRBJ1-2; the match to TRBD1 covers 7 bases. This CDR3 has 14 amino acids. The V segment lost 0 bases and the J segment 7 bases; nucleotides outside the gene matches: 6. Germline V gives CDR1 SGHDT, CDR2 YYEEEE. CDR3 in amino acids: CASSLDRGSGGYTF. CDR3 sequence (DNA): TGTGCCAGCAGCTTGGACAGGGGTTCGGGTGGCTACACCTTC.

The J gene is TRBJ1-5, the V gene TRBV15; perhaps TRBD1 as D (5 bases). Trimming cost V 0 bases and J 0 bases, with 9 bases left between them. Germline CDR1 LNHNV, CDR2 YYDKDF (reference sequence). The CDR3 consists of 16 residues. The CDR3 loop reads CATSRDDQGSNQPQHF. The CDR3 DNA sequence: TGTGCCACCAGCAGAGATGATCAGGGTAGCAATCAGCCCCAGCATTTT. Using reference TRBV15 and TRBJ1-5 for the parts outside the CDR3, the full variable domain is DAMVIQNPRYQVTQFGKPVTLSCSQTLNHNVMYWYQQKSSQAPKLLFHYYDKDFNNEADTPDNFQSRRPNTSFCFLDIRSPGLGDTAMYLCATSRDDQGSNQPQHFGDGTRLSIL.

The chain joins TRBV19 to TRBJ2-7; 7 bases are shared with TRBD1. V was clipped by 5 bases and J by 6 bases; unmatched bases: 1. The CDR3 consists of 11 residues. Germline V gene data show CDR1 as LNHDA and CDR2 as SQIVND (reference sequence). The CDR3 sequence: CASSDRVEQYF. The DNA for the CDR3 is TGTGCCAGTAGTGACAGGGTCGAGCAGTACTTC.